The clone carrying this T cell receptor (beta chain) was found a few times. V dropped 2 bases and J dropped 6; count of bases not matched to a gene: 13. The CDR3 has 17 amino acids. The data stem from a study of liver allograft versus peripheral blood T cells. Study-level information: Within transplanted livers, the T cell receptor repertoires were examined and compared against the repertoires present in the peripheral blood of liver transplant recipients.

From the reads, TCRdb called clonotypes with MiXCR, one entry per CDR3 protein. The table includes approximately 15,000 distinct CDR3 sequences, roughly a fifth detected once. This chain connects TRBV12-3 or TRBV12-4 to TRBJ1-2; 9 positions agree with TRBD1. This sequence was found in a human patient who had a liver transplant. Some T cells could come from the graft donor. The CDR3 DNA sequence: TGTGCCAGCAGTTTAACGGTGGGGACAGGGTTGAGGAATGGCTACACCTTC. Its translation: CASSLTVGTGLRNGYTF.